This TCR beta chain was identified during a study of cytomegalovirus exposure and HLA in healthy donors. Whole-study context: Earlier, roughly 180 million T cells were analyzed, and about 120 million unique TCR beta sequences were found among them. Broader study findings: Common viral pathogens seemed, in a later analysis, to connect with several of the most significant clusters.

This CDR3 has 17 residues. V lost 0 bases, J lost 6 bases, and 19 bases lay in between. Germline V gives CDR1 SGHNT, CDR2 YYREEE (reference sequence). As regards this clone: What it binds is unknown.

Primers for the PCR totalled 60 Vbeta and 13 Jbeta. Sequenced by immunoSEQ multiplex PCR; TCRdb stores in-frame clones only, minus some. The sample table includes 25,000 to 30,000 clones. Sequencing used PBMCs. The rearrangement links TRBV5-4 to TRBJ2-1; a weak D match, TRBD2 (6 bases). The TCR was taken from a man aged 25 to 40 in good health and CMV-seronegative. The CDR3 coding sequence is TGTGCCAGCAGCTTGGGCCGGGGCTCGGGAGTTCCCAATGAGCAGTTCTTC. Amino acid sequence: CASSLGRGSGVPNEQFF.